These 5 T cell receptor beta chains originate from one sample sequenced in a study of blood T cell repertoires in COVID-19. Some clones are missing from TCRdb's copy, which holds only in-frame ones; the method was immunoSEQ multiplex PCR. The sample carries about 430,000 clones, roughly 84% recorded once. The sample taken for sequencing was PBMCs or T cells enriched from blood (not recorded which). These receptors all stem from a woman between 18 and 29 years old who had been exposed to COVID-19.

The chain's CDR3 is CATRGPVRTEEDYEQYF. In DNA, the CDR3 is TGTGCCACCAGGGGTCCCGTACGGACAGAGGAAGACTACGAGCAGTACTTC. The chain employs TRBV24-1 and TRBJ2-7; a possible D gene is TRBD1 (6 bases). Germline V gene lookup returns CDR1 KGHDR and CDR2 SFDVKD. The CDR3 is 17 amino acids. Trimming removed 7 bases at V and 3 bases at J, with 24 bases between.

J is TRBJ2-7 and V is TRBV5-6, with a weak D call TRBD2 (5 bases). Germline V CDR1 and CDR2: SGHDT, YYEEEE. With 4 bases removed from V and 6 bases from J, the gap between germline ends came to 11 bases. The CDR3 covers 12 residues. The CDR3 DNA sequence: TGTGCCAGCAGCGGGGATGGACTCGAGCAGTACTTC. Translation gives CASSGDGLEQYF.

The V gene is TRBV4-1, the J gene TRBJ2-1, with D hard to call. The CDR3 length is 12 residues. Trimming stripped 2 bases from V and 9 bases from J, with 8 bases between. CDR1 is MGHRA and CDR2 is YSYEKL in the germline V gene. DNA for the CDR3: TGCGCCAGCAGCCAACTCGGTAGTGAGCAGTTCTTC. Amino acid sequence: CASSQLGSEQFF.

The chain carries TRBV5-8 and TRBJ2-7, with no clear D. The germline gives CDR1 SGHTS, CDR2 YDEGEE. The CDR3 has 12 residues. Between the trimmed V and J ends, which lost 4 bases and 3 bases, there was a span of 8 bases. The CDR3 nucleotides are TGTGCCAGCAGCACAGCCTTCTACGAGCAGTACTTC. It codes for CASSTAFYEQYF.

This clone was seen more than once but under ten times. This rearrangement joins TRBV29-1 to TRBJ1-1; a possible D gene is TRBD1 (6 bases). The CDR3 totals 15 residues. V dropped 6 bases and J dropped 0 bases, with 17 bases sitting between them. Germline CDR1 SQVTM, CDR2 ANQGSEA. The CDR3 nucleotides read TGCAGCGTACTGCCAGGGGTGGCCCTGAACACTGAAGCTTTCTTT. This gives the protein CSVLPGVALNTEAFF.